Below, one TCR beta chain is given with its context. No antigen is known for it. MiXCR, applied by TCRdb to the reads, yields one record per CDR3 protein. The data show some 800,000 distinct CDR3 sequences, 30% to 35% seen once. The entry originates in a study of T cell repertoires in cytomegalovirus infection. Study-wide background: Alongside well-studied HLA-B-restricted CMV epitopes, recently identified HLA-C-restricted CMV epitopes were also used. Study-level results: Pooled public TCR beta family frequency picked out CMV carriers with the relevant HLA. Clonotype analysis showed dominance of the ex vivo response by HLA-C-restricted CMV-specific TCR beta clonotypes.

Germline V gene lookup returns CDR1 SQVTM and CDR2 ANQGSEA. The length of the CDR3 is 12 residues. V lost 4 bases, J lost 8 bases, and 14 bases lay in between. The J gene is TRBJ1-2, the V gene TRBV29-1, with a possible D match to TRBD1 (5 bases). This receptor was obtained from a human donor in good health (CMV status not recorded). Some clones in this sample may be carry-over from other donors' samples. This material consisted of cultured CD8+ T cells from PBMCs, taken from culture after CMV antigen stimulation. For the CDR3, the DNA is TGCAGCGTTGCCAGGGTCGGGGGAGGCTACACCTTC. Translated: CSVARVGGGYTF.